These 13 T cell receptor beta chains originate from one sample sequenced in a study of spatial heterogeneity in lung cancer. Notes on the study in general: Tumors with more nonsynonymous mutations had more expanded intratumoral alpha and beta TCRs.

Time point in this sample: sample taken at primary tumor resection. No antigen has been assigned to these receptors. TCRdb itself ran the 5' RACE reads through MiXCR, one entry per CDR3 protein. In the table there are about 8,100 distinct CDR3 sequences, 5% to 6% of which are singletons. The sample was lung tumor tissue, taken at surgery. These receptors were collected from a male donor with early-stage non-small cell lung cancer.

There are a few counts of this clonotype. The gene calls are TRBV19 and TRBJ2-1; possibly TRBD1 or TRBD2 for D (5 bases each). CDR1 LNHDA and CDR2 SQIVND come from the germline V gene (reference sequence). V was shortened by 9 bases and J by 0 bases, with 9 bases between the two germline ends. The CDR3 length is 13 residues. CDR3 protein: CASRDVSYNEQFF. CDR3 nucleotides: TGTGCCAGCCGGGACGTCTCCTACAATGAGCAGTTCTTC.

This clonotype was detected many times. The CDR3 DNA reads as TGCAGTGCTAGATCCGGGGGGGCGGGAGATACGCAGTATTTT. This encodes CSARSGGAGDTQYF. The chain has TRBV20-1 and TRBJ2-3; TRBD2 aligns across 8 bases. This CDR3 comprises 14 residues. The germline CDR1 and CDR2 sequences are DFQATT and SNEGSKA (reference sequence). Trimming took 2 bases from V and 5 from J; bases not matched to a gene: 6.

This clonotype was observed a few times. The chain combines TRBV7-8 with TRBJ2-3; TRBD2 matches 8 bases. The V segment lost 5 bases and the J segment 1 base; nucleotides outside the gene matches: 8. CDR3 length: 16 amino acids. Per the germline V gene, CDR1 is SGHVS and CDR2 is FQNEAQ. In DNA, the CDR3 is TGTGCCAGCAGCCCCGAAGGGCGGGGGGGCACAGATACGCAGTATTTT. Its protein product is CASSPEGRGGTDTQYF. The full variable domain, with the rest looked up from reference TRBV7-8 and TRBJ2-3, is GAGVSQSPRYKVAKRGQDVALRCDPISGHVSLFWYQQALGQGPEFLTYFQNEAQLDKSGLPSDRFFAERPEGSVSTLKIQRTQQEDSAVYLCASSPEGRGGTDTQYFGPGTRLTVL.

This clonotype was seen only a few times. The chain uses TRBV28 and TRBJ2-5, with D possibly being TRBD2 (5 bases). CDR3 size: 14 residues. The germline gives CDR1 MDHEN, CDR2 SYDVKM. Trimming cost V 7 bases and J 4 bases, with 16 bases left between them. Here the CDR3 reads CASTNSRDRETQYF. In DNA form, the CDR3 reads TGTGCCAGCACGAACAGCCGGGATCGAGAGACCCAGTACTTC.

This clonotype rates as large (0.1 to 1%). The V gene is TRBV15, the J gene TRBJ1-5; TRBD1 matches at 8 bases. This CDR3 spans 14 amino acids. Unmatched junction bases numbered 6, after V lost 9 bases and J lost 2 bases. Germline V gene lookup returns CDR1 LNHNV and CDR2 YYDKDF (reference sequence). CDR3 amino acids: CATRQGMGNQPQHF. CDR3 sequence (DNA): TGTGCCACTCGACAGGGGATGGGCAATCAGCCCCAGCATTTT.

A remark on this clonotype: A much larger clone differs by one base, so this may be a read error. V usage is TRBV3-1 and J usage is TRBJ1-2; 12 bases are a match to TRBD1. Germline CDR1 is LGHDT and CDR2 is YNNKEL (reference sequence). The CDR3 loop spans 18 amino acids. Unmatched junction bases numbered 13, after V lost 3 bases and J lost 5 bases. The CDR3 reads CASSHTGTGGDLSYGYTF. The CDR3 nucleotides read TGTGCCAGCAGCCATACCGGGACAGGGGGCGATTTGTCGTATGGCTACACCTTC. Full variable domain (outside the CDR3, taken from reference TRBV3-1 and TRBJ1-2): DTAVSQTPKYLVTQMGNDKSIKCEQNLGHDTMYWYKQDSKKFLKIMFSYNNKELIINETVPNRFSPKSPDKAHLNLHINSLELGDSAVYFCASSHTGTGGDLSYGYTFGSGTRLTVV.

This clonotype was seen more than once but under ten times. The CDR3: CAIRAYGTGRTDTQYF. For the CDR3, the DNA is TGTGCCATCAGAGCCTATGGGACAGGGCGCACAGATACGCAGTATTTT. The chain recombines TRBV10-3 with TRBJ2-3, with 9 bases aligning to TRBD1. CDR3 length: 16 amino acids. Germline assignment: CDR1 ENHRY and CDR2 SYGVKD. J was trimmed by 1 base and V by 6 bases; bases with no gene match: 8.

This clonotype has a handful of counts. The V and J genes are TRBV20-1 and TRBJ2-7; a weak D match, TRBD2 (5 bases). The CDR3 is 15 amino acids. Germline V gene data show CDR1 as DFQATT and CDR2 as SNEGSKA (reference sequence). Trimming stripped 6 bases from V and 0 bases from J, with 18 bases between. The CDR3 protein is CSAPPGGSYSYEQYF. For the CDR3, the DNA is TGCAGTGCCCCGCCGGGCGGGTCTTACTCCTACGAGCAGTACTTC.

The chain employs TRBV27 and TRBJ2-7, with 11 bases aligning to TRBD2. The germline V gene encodes CDR1 MNHEY and CDR2 SMNVEV (reference sequence). After removal of 11 bases from V and 2 bases from J, the junction contained 2 bases not matched to a gene. The CDR3 sequence is 12 residues long. The CDR3 DNA reads TGTGCCGCGACTAGCGGGACCTACGAGCAGTACTTC. Its protein is CAATSGTYEQYF.

V usage is TRBV11-1 and J usage is TRBJ2-1; possible D gene TRBD2, 6 bases. Germline lookup yields CDR1 SGHAT and CDR2 FQDESV (reference sequence). Trimming pared 0 bases from V and 5 bases from J, leaving 8 bases between. The CDR3 is made up of 14 amino acids. The CDR3 sequence is CASSLASGNNEQFF. CDR3 sequence (DNA): TGTGCCAGCAGCTTAGCTAGCGGCAACAATGAGCAGTTCTTC. Complete variable domain (other parts from reference TRBV11-1 and TRBJ2-1): EAEVAQSPRYKITEKSQAVAFWCDPISGHATLYWYRQILGQGPELLVQFQDESVVDDSQLPKDRFSAERLKGVDSTLKIQPAELGDSAMYLCASSLASGNNEQFFGPGTRLTVL.

About this clonotype itself: One junction end disagrees with the germline gene, perhaps due to a read error. The chain is built from TRBV20-1 and TRBJ1-2; TRBD1 matches 10 bases. Germline V gives CDR1 DFQATT, CDR2 SNEGSKA (reference sequence). The CDR3 is made up of 13 amino acids. The CDR3 DNA sequence: TGCAGTGTTAGAGGGACAGGGGTGGATGGCTACACCTTC. This codes for CSVRGTGVDGYTF.

This clonotype was counted many times. The rearrangement joins TRBV28 to TRBJ2-3; perhaps D is TRBD1 or TRBD2 (5 bases each). The CDR3 runs to 12 residues. Looked up from germline, CDR1 is MDHEN and CDR2 is SYDVKM. The V gene lost 3 bases and the J gene lost 5 bases, with 6 bases spanning the gap. CDR3 amino acids: CASSLRGDTQYF. CDR3 bases: TGTGCCAGCAGTTTGAGGGGAGATACGCAGTATTTT.

In this sample, this clonotype turned up many times. V usage is TRBV11-2 and J usage is TRBJ2-1, with D unresolved. The germline V gene has CDR1 SGHAT and CDR2 FQNNGV. The CDR3 runs 14 residues. V was clipped by 0 bases and J by 6 bases, with 9 bases between them. CDR3 in DNA: TGTGCCAGCAGCTTAGAGGGCTTCCCCAATGAGCAGTTCTTC. This codes for CASSLEGFPNEQFF.